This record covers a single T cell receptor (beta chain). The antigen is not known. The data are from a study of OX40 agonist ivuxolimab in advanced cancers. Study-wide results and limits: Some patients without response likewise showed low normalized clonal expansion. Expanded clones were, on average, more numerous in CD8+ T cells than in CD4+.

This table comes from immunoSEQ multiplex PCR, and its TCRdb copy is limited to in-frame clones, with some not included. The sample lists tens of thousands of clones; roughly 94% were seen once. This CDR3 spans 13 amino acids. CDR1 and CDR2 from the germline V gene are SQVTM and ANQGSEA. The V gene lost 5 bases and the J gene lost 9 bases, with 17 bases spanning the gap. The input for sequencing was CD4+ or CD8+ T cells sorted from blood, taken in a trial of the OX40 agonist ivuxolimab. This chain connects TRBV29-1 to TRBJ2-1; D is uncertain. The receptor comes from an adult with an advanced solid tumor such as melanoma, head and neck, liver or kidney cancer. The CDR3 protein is CSVPASEWGEQFF. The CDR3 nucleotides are TGCAGCGTTCCTGCCTCCGAGTGGGGTGAGCAGTTCTTC.